This T cell receptor (beta chain) was recorded in a study of brain T cells in children with intractable seizures. General study points: Only CDR3 sequence similarity suggested viral specificity, without known HCMV serostatus. Pre-surgery blood may have been undersampled, hiding some clones.

The assay was immunoSEQ multiplex PCR, and TCRdb's table has in-frame clones only and misses some. The data show 300,000 to 400,000 clones, nearly 95% seen once. Comment on this clone: Its specificity is not known.

Specified time point: blood from clinic visit 5 months post-surgery; TSC patient then seizure free. The sequenced cases were selected for having the highest brain T cell transcript signatures. The sequencing used peripheral blood, collected roughly 5 months after surgery. This receptor was obtained from a boy under two years old with tuberous sclerosis and intractable seizures.

CDR3 sequence (DNA): TGTGCCATCAGGCTTAATAGCGGGATGTACGAGCAGTTCTTC. It encodes CAIRLNSGMYEQFF. The rearrangement links TRBV10-3 to TRBJ2-1; TRBD2 matches at 8 bases. The CDR3 spans 14 residues. J gave up 10 bases and V 6 bases, and 11 bases lay outside the gene matches. In germline, CDR1 is ENHRY, CDR2 SYGVKD.